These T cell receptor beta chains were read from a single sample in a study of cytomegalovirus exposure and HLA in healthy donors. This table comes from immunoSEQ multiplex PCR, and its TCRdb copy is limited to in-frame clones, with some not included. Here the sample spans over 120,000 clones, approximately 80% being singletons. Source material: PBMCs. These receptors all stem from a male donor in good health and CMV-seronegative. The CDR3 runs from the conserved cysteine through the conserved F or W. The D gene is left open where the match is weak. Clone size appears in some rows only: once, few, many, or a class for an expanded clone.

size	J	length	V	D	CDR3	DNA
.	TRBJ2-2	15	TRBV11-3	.	CASSVGRLNTGELFF	TGTGCCAGCAGCGTGGGGCGGCTGAACACCGGGGAGCTGTTTTTT
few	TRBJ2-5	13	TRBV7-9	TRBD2	CASRRGDRWEQYF	TGTGCCAGCAGACGGGGGGATCGGTGGGAGCAGTACTTC
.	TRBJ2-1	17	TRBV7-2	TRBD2	CASSLRPRLAGSNEQFF	TGTGCCAGCAGCTTAAGACCGCGGCTAGCGGGGAGCAATGAGCAGTTCTTC
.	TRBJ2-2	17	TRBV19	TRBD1	CASSIVGQGVVAGELFF	TGTGCCAGTAGTATAGTCGGACAGGGGGTTGTCGCCGGGGAGCTGTTTTTT
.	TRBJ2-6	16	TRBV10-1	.	CASSPGSGSGANVLTF	TGCGCCAGCTCCCCGGGGAGCGGGTCTGGGGCCAACGTCCTGACTTTC
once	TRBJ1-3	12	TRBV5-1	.	CASSSQGNTIYF	TGCGCCAGCAGCTCACAGGGAAACACCATATATTTT
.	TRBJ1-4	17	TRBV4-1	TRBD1	CASSQDPTGQGEEKLFF	TGCGCCAGCAGCCAAGATCCGACTGGACAGGGGGAGGAAAAACTGTTTTTT
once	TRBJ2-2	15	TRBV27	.	CASSLIGADTGELFF	TGTGCCAGCAGTTTAATAGGGGCTGACACCGGGGAGCTGTTTTTT
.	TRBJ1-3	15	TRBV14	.	CASRGALHSGNTIYF	TGTGCCAGCAGGGGGGCCCTCCACTCTGGAAACACCATATATTTT
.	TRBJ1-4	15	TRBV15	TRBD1	CATSRGTGFNEKLFF	TGTGCCACCAGCAGAGGGACAGGGTTTAATGAAAAACTGTTTTTT
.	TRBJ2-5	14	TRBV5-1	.	CASSLAAGVETQYF	TGCGCCAGCAGCTTGGCCGCAGGGGTAGAGACCCAGTACTTC
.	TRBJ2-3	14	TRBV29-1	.	CSAGGGARADTQYF	TGCAGCGCTGGCGGAGGGGCGCGGGCAGATACGCAGTATTTT
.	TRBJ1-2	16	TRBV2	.	CASRGRWTATNYGYTF	TGTGCCAGCAGGGGCCGCTGGACAGCCACTAACTATGGCTACACCTTC
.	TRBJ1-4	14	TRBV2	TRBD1	CASSPGTGDEKLFF	TGTGCCAGCAGTCCCGGGACAGGGGACGAAAAACTGTTTTTT
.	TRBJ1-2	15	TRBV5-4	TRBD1	CASSPGTGSPYGYTF	TGTGCCAGCAGCCCAGGGACAGGGAGCCCTTATGGCTACACCTTC
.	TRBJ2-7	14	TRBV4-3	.	CASSQDQGPYEQYF	TGCGCCAGCAGCCAAGATCAGGGTCCCTACGAGCAGTACTTC
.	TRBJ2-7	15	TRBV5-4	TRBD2	CASSLSSGRSYEQYF	TGTGCCAGCAGCTTATCTAGCGGGAGGTCGTACGAGCAGTACTTC
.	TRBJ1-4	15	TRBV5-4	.	CASSLEPGLNEKLFF	TGTGCCAGCAGCTTGGAGCCGGGTCTAAATGAAAAACTGTTTTTT